The entry below gives a single TCR beta chain sequence along with its context. This specimen comes from a study of control samples from healthy donors and cancer patients. The CDR3 runs to 14 residues. The V gene's germline CDR1 is WSHSY and CDR2 SAAADI. The junction had 10 bases not matched to a gene; V was cut back by 8 bases and J by 8 bases. Measured with immunoSEQ multiplex PCR; TCRdb has only the in-frame clones, and not every one. This sample yields tens of thousands of clones, of which approximately 92% are seen a single time; under 0.95% belongs to the top ten. The sequenced material came from PBMCs. The clonotype comes from a man younger than 40 with colorectal cancer. The chain couples TRBV10-2 to TRBJ2-3; 10 bases agree with TRBD1. The CDR3 region is CASLSRDRGRTQYF. As DNA, the CDR3 is TGCGCCAGCTTGAGCCGGGACAGGGGACGTACGCAGTATTTT.